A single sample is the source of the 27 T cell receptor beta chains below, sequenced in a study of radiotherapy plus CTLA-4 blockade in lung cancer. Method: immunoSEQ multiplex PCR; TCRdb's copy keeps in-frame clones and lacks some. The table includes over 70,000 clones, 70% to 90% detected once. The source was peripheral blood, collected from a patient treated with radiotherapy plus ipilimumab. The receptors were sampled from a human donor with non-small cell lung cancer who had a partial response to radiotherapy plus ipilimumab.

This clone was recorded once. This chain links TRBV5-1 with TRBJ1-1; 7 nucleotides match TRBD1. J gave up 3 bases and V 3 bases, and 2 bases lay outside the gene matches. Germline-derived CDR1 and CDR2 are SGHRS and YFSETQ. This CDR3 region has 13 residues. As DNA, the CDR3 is TGCGCCAGCAGCTACGGGACAGACACTGAAGCTTTCTTT. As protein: CASSYGTDTEAFF.

Written as DNA, the CDR3 is TGTGCCAGCAGCCGATCGGGACAGGGAGAAGCTTTCTTT. It codes for CASSRSGQGEAFF. The chain links TRBV2 to TRBJ1-1; 9 nucleotides agree with TRBD1. Germline CDR1 reads SNHLY; CDR2 reads FYNNEI. V lost 6 bases, J lost 8 bases, and 7 bases stayed unmatched. The CDR3 runs to 13 residues.

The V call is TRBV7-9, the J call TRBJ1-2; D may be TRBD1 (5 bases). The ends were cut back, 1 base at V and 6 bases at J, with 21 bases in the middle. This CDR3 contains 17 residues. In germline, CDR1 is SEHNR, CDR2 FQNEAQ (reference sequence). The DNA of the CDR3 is TGTGCCAGCAGCTTAGTGTTATGGGACTCAGAATTCCATGGCTACACCTTC. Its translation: CASSLVLWDSEFHGYTF.

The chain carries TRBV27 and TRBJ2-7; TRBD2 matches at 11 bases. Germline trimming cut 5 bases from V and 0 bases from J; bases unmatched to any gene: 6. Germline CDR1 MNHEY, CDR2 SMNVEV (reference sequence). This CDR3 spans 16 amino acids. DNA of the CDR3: TGTGCCAGCAGTCGGATGACTAGCGGGGCCTCCTACGAGCAGTACGTC. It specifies CASSRMTSGASYEQYV.

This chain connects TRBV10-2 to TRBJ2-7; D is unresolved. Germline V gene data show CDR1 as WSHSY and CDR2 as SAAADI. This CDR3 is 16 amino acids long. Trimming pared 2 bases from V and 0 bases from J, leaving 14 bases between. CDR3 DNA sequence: TGCGCCAGCAGTGAGACGTGGGCACTTGGCTCCTACGAGCAGTACTTC. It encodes CASSETWALGSYEQYF.

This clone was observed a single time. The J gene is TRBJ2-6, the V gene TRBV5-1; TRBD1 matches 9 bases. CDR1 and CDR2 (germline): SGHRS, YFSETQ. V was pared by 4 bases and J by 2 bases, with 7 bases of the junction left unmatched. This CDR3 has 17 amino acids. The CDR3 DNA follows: TGCGCCAGCAGCCCCGCCGGGACAGGGACTGGGGCCAACGTCCTGACTTTC. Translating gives CASSPAGTGTGANVLTF. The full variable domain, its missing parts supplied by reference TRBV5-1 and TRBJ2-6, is KAGVTQTPRYLIKTRGQQVTLSCSPISGHRSVSWYQQTPGQGLQFLFEYFSETQRNKGNFPGRFSGRQFSNSRSEMNVSTLELGDSALYLCASSPAGTGTGANVLTFGAGSRLTVL.

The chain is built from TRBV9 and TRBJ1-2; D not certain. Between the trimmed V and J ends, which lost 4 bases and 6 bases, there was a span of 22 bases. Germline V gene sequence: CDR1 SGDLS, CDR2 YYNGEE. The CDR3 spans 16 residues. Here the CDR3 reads CASSSPPQAPLDGYTF. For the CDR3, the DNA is TGTGCCAGCAGCTCACCCCCGCAGGCCCCTTTGGATGGCTACACCTTC.

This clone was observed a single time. CDR3: CASKYQAGGYGYTF. CDR3 nucleotide sequence: TGTGCCAGCAAATATCAGGCGGGCGGCTATGGCTACACCTTC. The genes are TRBV6-5 and TRBJ1-2; D gene ambiguous. Germline loops: CDR1 MNHEY, CDR2 SVGAGI. The V and J ends lost 7 bases and 4 bases respectively, with 16 bases between them. This CDR3 contains 14 residues.

CDR3: CASSNEGQGDEKLFF. The CDR3 nucleotides are TGCGCCAGCAGCAACGAAGGACAGGGCGATGAAAAACTGTTTTTT. The chain carries TRBV5-1 and TRBJ1-4, with 8 positions matching TRBD1. The CDR3 runs 15 residues. Germline V gives CDR1 SGHRS, CDR2 YFSETQ. Trimming removed 4 bases from V and 6 bases from J; junction bases left unmatched: 8.

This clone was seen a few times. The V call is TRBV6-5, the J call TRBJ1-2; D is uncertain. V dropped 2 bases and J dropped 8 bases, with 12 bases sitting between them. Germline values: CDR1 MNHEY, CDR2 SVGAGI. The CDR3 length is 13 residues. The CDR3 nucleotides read TGTGCCAGCAGTTACGATTGGGCAGCAGGCTACACCTTC. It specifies CASSYDWAAGYTF.

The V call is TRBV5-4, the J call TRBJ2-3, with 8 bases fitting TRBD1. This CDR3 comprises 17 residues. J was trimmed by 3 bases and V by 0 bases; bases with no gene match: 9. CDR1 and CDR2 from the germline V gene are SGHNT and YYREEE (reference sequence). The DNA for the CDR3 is TGTGCCAGCAGCTTGGCAATGGGACAGGCCCTGACAGATACGCAGTATTTT. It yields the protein CASSLAMGQALTDTQYF. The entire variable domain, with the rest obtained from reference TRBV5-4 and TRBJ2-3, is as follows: ETGVTQSPTHLIKTRGQQVTLRCSSQSGHNTVSWYQQALGQGPQFIFQYYREEENGRGNFPPRFSGLQFPNYSSELNVNALELDDSALYLCASSLAMGQALTDTQYFGPGTRLTVL.

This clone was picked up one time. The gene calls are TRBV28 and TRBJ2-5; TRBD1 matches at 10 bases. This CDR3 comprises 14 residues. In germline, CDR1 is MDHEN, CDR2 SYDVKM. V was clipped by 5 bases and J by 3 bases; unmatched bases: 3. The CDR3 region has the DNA TGTGCCAGCAGTCGACAGGGGGCGGAAGAGACCCAGTACTTC. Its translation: CASSRQGAEETQYF. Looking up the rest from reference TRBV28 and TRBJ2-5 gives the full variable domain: DVKVTQSSRYLVKRTGEKVFLECVQDMDHENMFWYRQDPGLGLRLIYFSYDVKMKEKGDIPEGYSVSREKKERFSLILESASTNQTSMYLCASSRQGAEETQYFGPGTRLLVL.

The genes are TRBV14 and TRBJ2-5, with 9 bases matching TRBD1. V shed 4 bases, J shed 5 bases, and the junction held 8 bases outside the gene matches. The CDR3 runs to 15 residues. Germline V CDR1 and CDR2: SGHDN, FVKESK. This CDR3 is CASSPILGTGETQYF. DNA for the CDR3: TGTGCCAGCAGCCCAATTCTGGGGACAGGGGAGACCCAGTACTTC.

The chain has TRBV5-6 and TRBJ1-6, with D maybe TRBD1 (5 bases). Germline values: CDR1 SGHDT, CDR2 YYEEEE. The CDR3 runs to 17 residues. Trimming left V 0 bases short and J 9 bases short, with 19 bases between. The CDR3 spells CASSLVSQGRFSSPLHF. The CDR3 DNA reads TGTGCCAGCAGCTTGGTGAGTCAGGGAAGATTTTCTTCACCCCTCCACTTT.

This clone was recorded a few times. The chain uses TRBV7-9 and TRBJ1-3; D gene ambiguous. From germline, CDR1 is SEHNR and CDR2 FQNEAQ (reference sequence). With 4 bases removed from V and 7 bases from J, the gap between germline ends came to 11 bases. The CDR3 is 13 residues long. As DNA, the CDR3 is TGTGCCAGCAGCTACCGCCAACGGAACACCATATATTTT. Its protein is CASSYRQRNTIYF.

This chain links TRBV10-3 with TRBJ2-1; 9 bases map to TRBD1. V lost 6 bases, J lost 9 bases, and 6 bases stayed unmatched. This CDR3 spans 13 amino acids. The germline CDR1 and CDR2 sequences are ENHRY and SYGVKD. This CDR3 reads CAIRKQGAAEQFF. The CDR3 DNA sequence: TGTGCCATCAGGAAACAGGGGGCCGCTGAGCAGTTCTTC.

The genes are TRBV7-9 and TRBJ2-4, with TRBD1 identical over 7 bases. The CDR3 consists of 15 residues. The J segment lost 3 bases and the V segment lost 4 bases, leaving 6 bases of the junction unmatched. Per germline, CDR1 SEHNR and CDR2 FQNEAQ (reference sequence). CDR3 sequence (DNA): TGTGCCAGCAGCTGGGACAGACCGGGCAAAAACATTCAGTACTTC. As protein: CASSWDRPGKNIQYF.

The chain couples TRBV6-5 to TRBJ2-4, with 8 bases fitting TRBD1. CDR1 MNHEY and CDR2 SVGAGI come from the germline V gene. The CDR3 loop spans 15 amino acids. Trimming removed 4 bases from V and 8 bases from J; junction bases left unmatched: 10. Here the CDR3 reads CASSSTKQGGYIQYF. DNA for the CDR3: TGTGCCAGCAGTTCCACAAAACAGGGGGGCTACATTCAGTACTTC.

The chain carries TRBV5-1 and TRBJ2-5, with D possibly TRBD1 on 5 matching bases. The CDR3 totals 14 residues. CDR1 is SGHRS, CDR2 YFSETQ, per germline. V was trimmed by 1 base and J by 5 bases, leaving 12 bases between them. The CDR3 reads CASSLSGFEETQYF. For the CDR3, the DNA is TGCGCCAGCAGCTTGTCAGGGTTCGAGGAGACCCAGTACTTC.

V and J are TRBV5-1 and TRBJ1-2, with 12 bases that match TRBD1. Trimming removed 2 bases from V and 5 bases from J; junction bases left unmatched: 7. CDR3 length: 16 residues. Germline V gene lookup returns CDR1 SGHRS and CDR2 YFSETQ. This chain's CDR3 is CASSLPGQGALYGYTF. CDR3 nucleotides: TGCGCCAGCAGCTTACCGGGACAGGGGGCCTTATATGGCTACACCTTC.

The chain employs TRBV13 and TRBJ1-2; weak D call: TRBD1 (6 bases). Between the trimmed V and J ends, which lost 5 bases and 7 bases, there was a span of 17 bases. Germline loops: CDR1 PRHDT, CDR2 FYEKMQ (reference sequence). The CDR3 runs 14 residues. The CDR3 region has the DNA TGTGCCAGCAGCCCACAGGGATTCTCAGGTGGCTACACCTTC. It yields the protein CASSPQGFSGGYTF.

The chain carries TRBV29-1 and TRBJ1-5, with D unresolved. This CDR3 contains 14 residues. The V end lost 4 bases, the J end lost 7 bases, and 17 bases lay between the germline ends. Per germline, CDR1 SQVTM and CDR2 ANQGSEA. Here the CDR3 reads CSVGASSGGQPQHF. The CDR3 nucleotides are TGCAGCGTTGGGGCCAGCTCCGGCGGGCAGCCCCAGCATTTT.

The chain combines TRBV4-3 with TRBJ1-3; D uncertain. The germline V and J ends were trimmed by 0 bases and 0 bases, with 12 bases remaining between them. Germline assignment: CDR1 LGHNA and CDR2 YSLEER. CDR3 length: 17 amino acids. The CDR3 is CASSQELFTSSGNTIYF. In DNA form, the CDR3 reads TGCGCCAGCAGCCAAGAGTTGTTCACGAGCTCTGGAAACACCATATATTTT.

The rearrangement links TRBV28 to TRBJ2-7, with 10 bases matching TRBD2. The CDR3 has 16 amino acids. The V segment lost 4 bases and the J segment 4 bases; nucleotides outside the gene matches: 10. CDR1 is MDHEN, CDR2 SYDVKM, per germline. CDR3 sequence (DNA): TGTGCCAGCAGTTCCCGCACTAGCGGGAACCTTTACGAGCAGTACGTC. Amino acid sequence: CASSSRTSGNLYEQYV.

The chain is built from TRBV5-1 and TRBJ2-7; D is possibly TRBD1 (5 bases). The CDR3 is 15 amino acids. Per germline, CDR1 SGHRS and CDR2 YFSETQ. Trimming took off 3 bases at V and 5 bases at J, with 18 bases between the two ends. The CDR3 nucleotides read TGCGCCAGCAGCTGGAACGAAGGAAGGGGTCACGAGCAGTACTTC. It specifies CASSWNEGRGHEQYF.

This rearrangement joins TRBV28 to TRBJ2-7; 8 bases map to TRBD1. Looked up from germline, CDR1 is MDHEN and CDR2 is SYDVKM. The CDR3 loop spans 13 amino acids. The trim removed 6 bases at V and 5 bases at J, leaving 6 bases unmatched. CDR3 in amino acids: CASRQGQEHEQYF. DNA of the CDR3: TGTGCCAGCAGGCAGGGACAGGAGCACGAGCAGTACTTC.

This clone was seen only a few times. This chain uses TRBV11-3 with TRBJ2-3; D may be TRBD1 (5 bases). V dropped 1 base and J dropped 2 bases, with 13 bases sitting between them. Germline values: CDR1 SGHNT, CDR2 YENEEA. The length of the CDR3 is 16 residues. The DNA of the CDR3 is TGTGCCAGCAGCTTAGGGGGCAGGATAGACACAGATACGCAGTATTTT. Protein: CASSLGGRIDTDTQYF.